These T cell receptor beta chains were read from a single sample in a study of shared clonotypes between healthy human individuals. Libraries were prepared by immunoSEQ multiplex PCR; TCRdb keeps only in-frame clonotypes and omits some of them. This repertoire shows some 2 million clones, 85% to 95% found once; its top ten account for 0.13%. The material sequenced was naive CD4+ T cells sorted from blood. All receptors come from a man aged 18 to 29 in good health. Each CDR3 is given with its conserved first and last residue. Fields, in order: J gene, clone size, V gene, D gene, CDR3 protein, CDR3 DNA. D genes are given only for firm matches. Not all rows give a size; the values are once, few, many and, for expanded clones, a class.

TRBJ1-2 NA TRBV7-2 TRBD1 CASSQDRGYGYTF TGTGCCAGCAGCCAGGACAGGGGCTATGGCTACACCTTC
TRBJ2-5 NA TRBV10-3 NA CAISVRETQYF TGTGCCATCAGCGTTCGAGAGACCCAGTACTTC
TRBJ1-3 NA TRBV5-1 NA CASSFRQADSGNTIYF TGCGCCAGCAGCTTCCGACAGGCCGACTCTGGAAACACCATATATTTT
TRBJ1-1 once TRBV19 NA CASSAETVSGAEAFF TGTGCCAGTAGTGCCGAGACAGTATCGGGCGCTGAAGCTTTCTTT
TRBJ1-2 NA TRBV6-1 NA CASSPSGGLYGYTF TGTGCCAGCAGTCCCTCAGGAGGACTTTATGGCTACACCTTC
TRBJ2-7 once TRBV5-1 NA CASSLAYSLGGNYEQYF TGCGCCAGCAGCTTGGCCTATAGTTTAGGCGGGAACTACGAGCAGTACTTC
TRBJ2-3 NA TRBV5-1 NA CASSSMGGVSTDTQYF TGCGCCAGCAGCTCGATGGGGGGAGTAAGCACAGATACGCAGTATTTT
TRBJ2-2 NA TRBV4-1 TRBD2 CASSLQTSGRNTGELFF TGCGCCAGCAGCCTCCAAACTAGCGGGAGGAACACCGGGGAGCTGTTTTTT
TRBJ2-1 NA TRBV9 NA CASSVGGTGNEQFF TGTGCCAGCAGCGTAGGCGGGACGGGTAATGAGCAGTTCTTC
TRBJ1-1 NA TRBV6-5 NA CASSYSGGGTEAFF TGTGCCAGCAGTTACTCCGGGGGCGGCACTGAAGCTTTCTTT
TRBJ2-1 NA TRBV18 TRBD2 CASSPPWTSGINEQFF TGTGCCAGCTCACCACCGTGGACTAGCGGGATAAATGAGCAGTTCTTC
TRBJ2-7 NA TRBV27 NA CASSLQGVIYEGQYF TGTGCCAGCAGTCTACAGGGAGTTATCTACGAAGGGCAGTACTTC
TRBJ1-1 few TRBV7-2 TRBD1 CASSRQGNTEAFF TGTGCCAGCAGCCGACAGGGGAACACTGAAGCTTTCTTT
TRBJ1-6 NA TRBV30 NA CAWSVRGGDKTLHF TGTGCCTGGAGTGTACGGGGAGGGGATAAGACCCTCCACTTT
TRBJ2-7 NA TRBV21-1 NA CASSKEKGVPYEQYF TGTGCCAGCAGCAAAGAGAAAGGGGTTCCCTACGAGCAGTACTTC
TRBJ2-2 NA TRBV7-6 NA CASSLGSLSTGELFF TGTGCCAGCAGCTTAGGGAGTTTGAGTACCGGGGAGCTGTTTTTT
TRBJ2-3 NA TRBV11-2 TRBD2 CASSSGTSGGLDTQYF TGTGCCAGCAGCTCCGGGACTAGCGGGGGACTTGATACGCAGTATTTT
TRBJ1-1 once TRBV6-5 TRBD1 CASTYRGWGGTEAFF TGTGCCAGCACCTACAGGGGTTGGGGAGGAACTGAAGCTTTCTTT
TRBJ2-5 NA TRBV5-4 NA CASSSEGREETQYF TGTGCCAGCAGCTCCGAGGGCAGGGAAGAGACCCAGTACTTC
TRBJ2-1 NA TRBV18 NA CASSPIGGTSRYNEQFF TGTGCCAGCTCACCGATCGGAGGAACTTCTAGGTACAATGAGCAGTTCTTC
TRBJ1-1 once TRBV19 NA CASRPDSLNTEAFF TGTGCCAGTAGGCCAGACAGTCTGAACACTGAAGCTTTCTTT
TRBJ2-2 NA TRBV19 NA CASSGGPGTGELFF TGTGCCAGTAGTGGGGGACCGGGCACCGGGGAGCTGTTTTTT
TRBJ2-5 NA TRBV19 TRBD2 CASSRERGVQETQYF TGTGCCAGTAGTAGGGAGCGGGGGGTCCAAGAGACCCAGTACTTC
TRBJ2-7 NA TRBV14 TRBD2 CASSQFLAGGWEQYF TGTGCCAGCAGCCAATTTCTAGCGGGAGGTTGGGAGCAGTACTTC
TRBJ1-5 once TRBV7-8 NA CASSPTQGRLNYQPQHF TGTGCCAGCAGCCCCACTCAGGGCCGGCTTAACTATCAGCCCCAGCATTTT
TRBJ2-7 NA TRBV18 TRBD2 CASSHGLEDEQYF TGTGCCAGCTCACATGGACTAGAAGACGAGCAGTACTTC
TRBJ2-2 NA TRBV5-4 NA CASSLVGQGWTGELFF TGTGCCAGCAGCTTGGTTGGGCAGGGGTGGACCGGGGAGCTGTTTTTT
TRBJ1-2 NA TRBV18 TRBD1 CASSQGTDRGGYTF TGTGCCAGCTCCCAAGGGACAGACAGGGGTGGCTACACCTTC
TRBJ2-3 NA TRBV28 NA CASSSTLMDIGTDTQYF TGTGCCAGCAGTTCCACACTGATGGACATAGGCACAGATACGCAGTATTTT
TRBJ1-3 NA TRBV4-3 TRBD1 CASSQDRDRGTGNTIYF TGCGCCAGCAGCCAAGACCGGGACAGGGGAACAGGAAACACCATATATTTT
TRBJ1-5 NA TRBV25-1 NA CASSDRGNQPQHF TGTGCCAGCAGTGACCGGGGCAATCAGCCCCAGCATTTT
TRBJ2-5 NA TRBV5-1 NA CASSSLAWETQYF TGCGCCAGCAGCTCCTTGGCGTGGGAGACCCAGTACTTC